This T cell receptor (beta chain) came from a study of cytomegalovirus exposure and HLA in healthy donors. The table came from immunoSEQ multiplex PCR; TCRdb's copy has only in-frame clones and leaves some out. The sample yields just over 65,000 clones, nearly 98% seen once. CDR3 length: 12 residues. Germline V gives CDR1 MNHNS, CDR2 SASEGT. Unmatched junction bases numbered 5, after V lost 7 bases and J lost 7 bases. The chain recombines TRBV6-1 with TRBJ2-7, with TRBD2 identical over 9 bases. This TCR came from a woman younger than 30 in good health and CMV-seropositive. Sequencing was carried out using PBMCs. The CDR3 DNA reads TGTGCCAGCACCCTAGCGGGAAGGGAGCAGTACTTC. This translates into CASTLAGREQYF.